What follows is one TCR beta chain and its context. Its matching antigen is unknown. Every patient experienced relapse after autologous stem cell transplantation, and brentuximab vedotin exposure varied. Patients showed best responses of complete response, partial response or progressive disease. Sequencing used immunoSEQ multiplex PCR; TCRdb keeps in-frame clones, though not all of them. Of approximately 34,000 clones listed, 76% are singletons. The CDR3 sequence is 15 residues long. In germline, CDR1 is SGHTA, CDR2 FQGNSA. Trimming took 1 base from V and 0 from J, leaving 7 bases between them. This specimen comes from a study of PD-1 blockade in classical Hodgkin lymphoma. Study observations and caveats: A significant rise in TCR diversity was seen by C4D1 for CD4+ cells but not for CD8+ cells. The authors have not defined what causes the repertoire differences, possibly disease activity or prior therapy. TCR diversity at baseline was reported to be reduced in newly diagnosed patients relative to healthy donors.

The chain links TRBV7-2 to TRBJ2-1; D possibly corresponds to TRBD1 (5 bases). The source was peripheral blood mononuclear cells (PBMCs), collected before the second cycle of nivolumab. This TCR was sampled from a human donor with classical Hodgkin lymphoma. DNA of the CDR3: TGTGCCAGCAGCTTAGGGGGCCACTCCTACAATGAGCAGTTCTTC. Residues: CASSLGGHSYNEQFF.